This T cell receptor (beta chain) was obtained from a study of T cells after yellow fever vaccination. The study, taken as a whole, reports: Across the CD4 and CD8 compartments, a small share of clonotypes was present in both.

TCR cDNA was made by 5'RACE template switching, adding a universal primer site and UMIs. MiXCR was run by TCRdb on the 5' RACE reads, yielding one entry per CDR3 protein. Of hundreds of thousands of distinct CDR3 sequences listed, around 10% are singletons. On this clonotype itself: What it recognizes is unknown.

This CDR3 has 13 residues. V dropped 6 bases and J dropped 4 bases, with 12 bases sitting between them. The germline gives CDR1 MDHEN, CDR2 SYDVKM. This sequence originates from a man younger than 30 who received the YFV17D yellow fever vaccine. The sample was PBMCs, taken on the day of the first yellow fever vaccination. The rearrangement links TRBV28 to TRBJ2-5; D unclear. Here the CDR3 DNA reads TGTGCCAGCAGCCCGCCCTTCCCAGAGACCCAGTACTTC. Residues: CASSPPFPETQYF.